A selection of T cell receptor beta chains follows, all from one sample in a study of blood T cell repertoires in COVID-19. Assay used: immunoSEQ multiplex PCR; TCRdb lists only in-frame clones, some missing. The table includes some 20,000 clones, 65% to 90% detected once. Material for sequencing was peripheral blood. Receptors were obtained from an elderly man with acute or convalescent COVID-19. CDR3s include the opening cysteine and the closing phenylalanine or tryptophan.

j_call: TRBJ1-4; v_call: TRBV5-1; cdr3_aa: CASSNPGQGNEKLFF
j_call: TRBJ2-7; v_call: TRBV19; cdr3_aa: CASSLGFPGYEQYF
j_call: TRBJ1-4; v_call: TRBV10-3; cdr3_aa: CAISGTGGGEKLFF
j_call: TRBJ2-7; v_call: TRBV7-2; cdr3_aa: CASSLPGGSYEQYF
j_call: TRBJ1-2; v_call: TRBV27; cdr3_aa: CASRRQYQGEEYGYTF
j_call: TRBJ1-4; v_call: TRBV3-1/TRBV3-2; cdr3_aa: CASTYAGGGEKLFF
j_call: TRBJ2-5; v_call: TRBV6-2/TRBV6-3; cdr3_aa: CASSYSTSRETQYF
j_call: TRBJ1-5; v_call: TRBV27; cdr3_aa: CASSLTGELQPQHF
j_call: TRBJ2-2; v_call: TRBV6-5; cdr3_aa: CASSYKQTTNTGELFF
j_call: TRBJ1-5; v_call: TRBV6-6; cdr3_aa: CASSYQGTSNQPQHF
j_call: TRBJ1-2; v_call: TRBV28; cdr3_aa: CASSLGIRGPYGYTF
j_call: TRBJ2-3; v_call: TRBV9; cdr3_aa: CASSVDGRSSTDTQYF
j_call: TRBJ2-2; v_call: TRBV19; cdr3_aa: CASSTTGRPGELFF
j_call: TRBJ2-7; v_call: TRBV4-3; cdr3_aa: CASSQQGGSSSYEQYF
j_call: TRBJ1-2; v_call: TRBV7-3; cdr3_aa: CASSLRGRGYGYTF
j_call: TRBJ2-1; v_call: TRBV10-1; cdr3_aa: CASSESTGYNEQFF
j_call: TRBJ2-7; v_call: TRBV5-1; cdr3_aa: CASSLERGGQPYEQYF
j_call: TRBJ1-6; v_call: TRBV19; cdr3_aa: CASSPRGRGRDSPLHF
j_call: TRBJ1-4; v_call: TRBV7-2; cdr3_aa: CASSPPRTGFEKLFF
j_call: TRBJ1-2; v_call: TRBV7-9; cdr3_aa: CASSLEADRGYTF
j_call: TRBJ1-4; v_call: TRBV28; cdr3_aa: CASSHTGGNWEKLFF
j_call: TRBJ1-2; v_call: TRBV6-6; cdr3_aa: CASSQETGDYGYTF
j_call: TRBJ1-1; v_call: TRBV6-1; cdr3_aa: CASSDGQGFTEAFF
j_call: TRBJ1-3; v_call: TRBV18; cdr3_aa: CASSPLSGRTGNTIYF
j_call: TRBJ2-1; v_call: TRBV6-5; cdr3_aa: CASRTPTGYNEQFF
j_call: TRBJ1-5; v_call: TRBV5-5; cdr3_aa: CASSAEPGQQFGPQHF
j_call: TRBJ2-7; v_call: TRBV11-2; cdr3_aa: CASSYPGQSHEQYF
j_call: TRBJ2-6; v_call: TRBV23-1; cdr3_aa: CASSPTGSGANVLTF
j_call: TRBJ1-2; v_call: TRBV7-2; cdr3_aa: CASSPSGGGYGYTF
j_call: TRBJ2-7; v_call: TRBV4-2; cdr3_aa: CASSQEPRDRVDEQYF
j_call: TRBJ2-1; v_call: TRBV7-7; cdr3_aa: CASSIGLAGVREQFF
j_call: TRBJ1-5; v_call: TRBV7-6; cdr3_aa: CASSLGGGLGQPQHF
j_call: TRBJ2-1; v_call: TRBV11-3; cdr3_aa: CASSLTGLAGINPNEQFF
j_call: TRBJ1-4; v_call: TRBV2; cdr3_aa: CASSGTLATNEKLFF
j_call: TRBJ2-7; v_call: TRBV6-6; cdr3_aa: CASSSGTITEQYF
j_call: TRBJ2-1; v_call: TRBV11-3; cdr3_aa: CASSTWEDEQFF
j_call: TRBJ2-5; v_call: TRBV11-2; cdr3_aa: CASSPLTGQEAQYF
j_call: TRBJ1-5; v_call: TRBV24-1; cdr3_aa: CATSDRTGYQPQHF
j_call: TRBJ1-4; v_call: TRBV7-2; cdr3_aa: CASSLVAGGEKLFF
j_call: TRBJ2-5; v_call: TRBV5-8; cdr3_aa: CASSRQGAGQETQYF
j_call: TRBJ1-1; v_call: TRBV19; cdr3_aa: CASSMWTLGNTEAFF